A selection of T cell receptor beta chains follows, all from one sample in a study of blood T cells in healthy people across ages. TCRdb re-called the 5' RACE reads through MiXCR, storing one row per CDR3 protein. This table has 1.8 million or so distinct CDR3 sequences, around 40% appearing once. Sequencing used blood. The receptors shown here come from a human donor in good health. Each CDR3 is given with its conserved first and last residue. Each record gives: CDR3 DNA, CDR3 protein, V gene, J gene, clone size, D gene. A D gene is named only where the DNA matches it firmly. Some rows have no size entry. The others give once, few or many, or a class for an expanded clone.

cdr3_nt: TGTGCCAGCAGCGTCTCTAGGGGGTCCCATGGCTACACCTTC; cdr3_aa: CASSVSRGSHGYTF; v_call: TRBV12-3/TRBV12-4; j_call: TRBJ1-2; clone_size: NA; d_call: NA
cdr3_nt: TGTGCCAGCAGCTTAGAACAGATCTATGGCTACACCTTC; cdr3_aa: CASSLEQIYGYTF; v_call: TRBV7-2; j_call: TRBJ1-2; clone_size: NA; d_call: NA
cdr3_nt: TGCAGCGCTGAAGATCGGGAGGCACAGCCCCTGCATTTT; cdr3_aa: CSAEDREAQPLHF; v_call: TRBV29-1; j_call: TRBJ1-5; clone_size: few; d_call: NA
cdr3_nt: TGTGCCAGCAGCCAAGGTCTGGGGTGGGGCACAGATACGCAGTATTTT; cdr3_aa: CASSQGLGWGTDTQYF; v_call: TRBV4-2; j_call: TRBJ2-3; clone_size: NA; d_call: NA
cdr3_nt: TGTGCCAGCAGTCCCCCGAGAAGGAACACTGAAGCTTTCTTT; cdr3_aa: CASSPPRRNTEAFF; v_call: TRBV12-3/TRBV12-4; j_call: TRBJ1-1; clone_size: NA; d_call: NA
cdr3_nt: TGTGCCAGCAGTGCCCCCCCGGGGGAGGGTGATAGAGATACGCAGTATTTT; cdr3_aa: CASSAPPGEGDRDTQYF; v_call: TRBV2; j_call: TRBJ2-3; clone_size: few; d_call: TRBD2
cdr3_nt: TGCGCCAGCAGCTTGGGTGGGGGGCTTGGCTACGAGCAGTACTTC; cdr3_aa: CASSLGGGLGYEQYF; v_call: TRBV7-9; j_call: TRBJ2-7; clone_size: many; d_call: NA
cdr3_nt: TGTGCCAGCAGCTCCCACCGGGACAGGGGTTCTCGTGGCCACACCTTC; cdr3_aa: CASSSHRDRGSRGHTF; v_call: TRBV7-8; j_call: TRBJ1-2; clone_size: NA; d_call: TRBD1
cdr3_nt: TGTGCCAGCAGTCCTCGGACAGGGGAGCTTGGCGAGCAGTACTTC; cdr3_aa: CASSPRTGELGEQYF; v_call: TRBV6-5; j_call: TRBJ2-7; clone_size: few; d_call: TRBD1
cdr3_nt: TGCAGTGCTAGAGTCCAACGGAACTATGGCCACACCTTC; cdr3_aa: CSARVQRNYGHTF; v_call: TRBV20-1; j_call: TRBJ1-2; clone_size: NA; d_call: NA
cdr3_nt: TGCAGCGACCTGGACGGCACAGATACGCAGTATTTT; cdr3_aa: CSDLDGTDTQYF; v_call: TRBV29-1; j_call: TRBJ2-3; clone_size: few; d_call: NA
cdr3_nt: TGTGCCATCAGCGCACGACAGGGTAAATACGAGCAGTACTTC; cdr3_aa: CAISARQGKYEQYF; v_call: TRBV10-3; j_call: TRBJ2-7; clone_size: NA; d_call: TRBD1
cdr3_nt: TGCAGCGTTGATTTACCGAACACTGAAGCTTTCTTT; cdr3_aa: CSVDLPNTEAFF; v_call: TRBV29-1; j_call: TRBJ1-1; clone_size: few; d_call: NA
cdr3_nt: TGCAGCGTAATTGGGGACTCCGGGGCGAGGGACACTGAAGCTTTCTTT; cdr3_aa: CSVIGDSGARDTEAFF; v_call: TRBV29-1; j_call: TRBJ1-1; clone_size: NA; d_call: NA
cdr3_nt: TGTGCCAGCTCACCAAGTAGTCTCCCAGGATCCTACGAGCAGTACTTC; cdr3_aa: CASSPSSLPGSYEQYF; v_call: TRBV18; j_call: TRBJ2-7; clone_size: NA; d_call: NA
cdr3_nt: TGCGCCAGCAGCCAAGTCGCGGGGTCAACTAATGAAAAACTGTTTTTT; cdr3_aa: CASSQVAGSTNEKLFF; v_call: TRBV4-3; j_call: TRBJ1-4; clone_size: NA; d_call: NA
cdr3_nt: TGCAGCGGCTACAGGGAGGGTGAGCAGTTCTTC; cdr3_aa: CSGYREGEQFF; v_call: TRBV29-1; j_call: TRBJ2-1; clone_size: NA; d_call: NA